This T cell receptor beta chain derives from a study of tumor and adjacent non-tumor tissue in lung cancer. Turning to the study itself: Stage I to III disease affected some 11 men and roughly five women aged about 30 to 76.

The CDR3 contains 13 residues. CDR1 and CDR2 (germline): DFQATT, SNEGSKA (reference sequence). This sample's RNA came from whole unsorted tissue. Donors were chemotherapy-naive, newly diagnosed lung cancer surgical patients in China, August–late 2014. Study results and caveats: Shorter survival was associated with higher TCR diversity in tumors. Tumor tissue had significantly higher TCR diversity than normal lung.

A modified ARM-PCR protocol with three rounds of nested PCR amplified TCRbeta. TCRdb itself ran the multiplex PCR reads through MiXCR, one entry per CDR3 protein. Among 95,000 to 150,000 distinct CDR3 sequences listed, approximately 66% were seen once. Points on this clonotype: What it binds is not known. Because it lacks the conserved phenylalanine or tryptophan at the end, this CDR3 is likely a read error.

The sample comprised lung tumor tissue. This receptor was obtained from a man in his thirties or forties with non-small cell lung cancer. The chain employs TRBV20-1 and TRBJ1-2, with 9 nucleotides matching TRBD1. In DNA form, the CDR3 reads TGTAGTGCTACACATACAGGGGGCCATGGCTACACCTTA. Its protein is CSATHTGGHGYTL.